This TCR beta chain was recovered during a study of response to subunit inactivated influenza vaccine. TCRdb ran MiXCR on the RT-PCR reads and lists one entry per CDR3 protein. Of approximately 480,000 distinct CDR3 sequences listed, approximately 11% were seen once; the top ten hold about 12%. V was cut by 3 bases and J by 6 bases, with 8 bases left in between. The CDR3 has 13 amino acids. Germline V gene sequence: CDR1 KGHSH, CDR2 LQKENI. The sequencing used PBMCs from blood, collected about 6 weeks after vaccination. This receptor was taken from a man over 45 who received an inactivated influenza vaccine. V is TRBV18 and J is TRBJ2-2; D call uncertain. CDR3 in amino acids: CASSPKIAGELFF. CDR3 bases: TGTGCCAGCTCACCGAAGATCGCCGGGGAGCTGTTTTTT.